This TCR beta chain comes out of a study of CD8+ T cells in alopecia areata. Alopecia areata patients had lesional scalp punch biopsies and peripheral blood taken from them. The sorting of PBMCs gave CD4+ and CD8+ T cells. Deletions cut 5 bases from V and 5 bases from J, with 10 bases between. The CDR3 contains 13 residues. Germline CDR1 MNHEY, CDR2 SMNVEV (reference sequence). Following extraction, RNA underwent reverse transcription to cDNA, which served as the sequencing template. Here immunoSEQ multiplex PCR was the method, and the copy in TCRdb shows in-frame clones only, minus some. The sample has 100,000 to 150,000 clones; about 50% are singletons. Study-level results: Whereas mice showed it more clearly, TCR sharing across patients was murkier, possibly because of HLA. Sequence data from scalp samples additionally include resident alphabeta T cells of normal skin.

This clone came up once. Its specificity is unknown. The origin of this receptor is a human donor with alopecia areata. Sequenced material: NKG2D-low CD8+ T cells sorted from blood. The gene calls are TRBV27 and TRBJ2-1; no clear D. The CDR3: CASSLSRDNEQFF. The CDR3 bases are TGTGCCAGCAGTCTCAGTCGGGACAATGAGCAGTTCTTC.